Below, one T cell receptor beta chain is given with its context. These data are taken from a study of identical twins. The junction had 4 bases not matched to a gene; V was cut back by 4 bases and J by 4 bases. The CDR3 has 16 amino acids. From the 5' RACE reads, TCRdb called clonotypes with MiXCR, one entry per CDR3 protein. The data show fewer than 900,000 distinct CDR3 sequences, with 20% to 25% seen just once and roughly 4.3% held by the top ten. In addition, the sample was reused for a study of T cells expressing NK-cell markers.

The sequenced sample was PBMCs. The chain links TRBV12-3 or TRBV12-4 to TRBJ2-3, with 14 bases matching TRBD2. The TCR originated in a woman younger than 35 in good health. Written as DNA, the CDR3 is TGTGCCAGCAGTTCGGGACTAGCGGGAGTTGCAGATACGCAGTATTTT. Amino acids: CASSSGLAGVADTQYF.